Sequencing of this T cell receptor (beta chain) was carried out in a study of siplizumab effects on memory and regulatory T cells. The protocol was immunoSEQ multiplex PCR, while the TCRdb copy is restricted to in-frame clones and leaves out a portion. This table holds approximately 58,000 clones, 85% to 95% found once. This CDR3 comprises 16 residues. V usage is TRBV21-1 and J usage is TRBJ2-7; TRBD1 was called by the table and not checked on the DNA. TRBV21-1 is labeled a pseudogene. This receptor was identified in a human donor in good health. The sample was CD8+ T cells sorted from blood. CDR3 sequence reads: CASSPQDRGESYEQYF. CDR3 bases: TGTGCCAGCAGCCCTCAGGACAGGGGGGAGTCCTACGAGCAGTACTTC.